This T cell receptor beta chain comes out of a study of blood T cell repertoires in COVID-19. Study summary: COVID-19 samples, acute and convalescent, were from the United States, Italy and Spain. The cDNA or gDNA used as material had been derived from T cells, B-cell-depleted T cells, or PBMCs.

Methods used by the authors: It was from reference gene primer amplification that nucleated cell counts were estimated. This table comes from immunoSEQ multiplex PCR, and its TCRdb copy is limited to in-frame clones, with some not included. From that table come the V and J calls and clone size; the DNA was used to work out D and trimming. The sample records 150,000 to 200,000 clones, approximately 91% being singletons. The sample taken for sequencing was peripheral blood. The receptor comes from a man between 18 and 35 years old with acute or convalescent COVID-19.

CDR3 coding DNA: TGTGCCAGCAGCGCGAGCGGGGATTACCAAGAGACCCAGTACTTC. Amino acids: CASSASGDYQETQYF. This rearrangement joins TRBV9 to TRBJ2-5, with TRBD2 identical over 7 bases. Germline trimming cut 3 bases from V and 0 bases from J; bases unmatched to any gene: 5. Per germline, CDR1 SGDLS and CDR2 YYNGEE. This CDR3 has 15 residues.